This entry lists 3 T cell receptor beta chains sequenced from one sample in a study of shared clonotypes between healthy human individuals. Profiling relied on immunoSEQ multiplex PCR, and the TCRdb table lists in-frame clones only, not all of them. The table includes some 1.1 million clones, 60% to 85% detected once. Material: memory CD4+ T cells from PBMCs. The subset: CD45RA-negative fraction. These receptors were collected from a man between 18 and 35 years old in good health. Some clones in this sample may be carry-over from other donors' samples.

This clone came up once. The CDR3 region has the DNA TGCAGCGCCCCGATCTCAGGGACTGGGAACACTGAAGCTTTCTTT. Its protein product is CSAPISGTGNTEAFF. This chain joins TRBV29-1 and TRBJ1-1, with D perhaps TRBD1 (5 bases). The CDR3 extends over 15 amino acids. In germline, CDR1 is SQVTM, CDR2 ANQGSEA. Trimming pared 7 bases from V and 1 base from J, leaving 19 bases between.

This chain joins TRBV7-2 and TRBJ2-2; weak D call: TRBD1 (6 bases). The CDR3 contains 16 residues. V dropped 2 bases and J dropped 3 bases, with 13 bases sitting between them. Germline V lookup: CDR1 SGHTA, CDR2 FQGNSA. CDR3 DNA sequence: TGTGCCAGCAGCTTAATGGGGGCGATAGACACCGGGGAGCTGTTTTTT. Its protein product is CASSLMGAIDTGELFF.

The chain employs TRBV5-1 and TRBJ2-1, with D possibly TRBD2 on 6 matching bases. Trimming pared 0 bases from V and 1 base from J, leaving 8 bases between. This CDR3 comprises 15 residues. The germline V gene encodes CDR1 SGHRS and CDR2 YFSETQ. CDR3 region: CASSLAGESYNEQFF. The CDR3 coding sequence is TGCGCCAGCAGCTTGGCGGGAGAATCCTACAATGAGCAGTTCTTC.